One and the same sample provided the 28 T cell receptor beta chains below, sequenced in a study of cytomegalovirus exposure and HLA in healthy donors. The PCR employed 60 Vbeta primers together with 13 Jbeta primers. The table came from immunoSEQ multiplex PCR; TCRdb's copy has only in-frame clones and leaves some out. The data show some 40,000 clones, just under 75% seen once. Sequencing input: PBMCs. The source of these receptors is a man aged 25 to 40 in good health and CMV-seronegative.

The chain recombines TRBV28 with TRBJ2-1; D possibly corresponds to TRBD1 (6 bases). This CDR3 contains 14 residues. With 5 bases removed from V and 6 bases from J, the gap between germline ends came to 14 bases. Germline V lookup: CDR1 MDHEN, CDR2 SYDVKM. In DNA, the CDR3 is TGTGCCAGCAGTAAAGACAGGCAGACCAATGAGCAGTTCTTC. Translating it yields CASSKDRQTNEQFF.

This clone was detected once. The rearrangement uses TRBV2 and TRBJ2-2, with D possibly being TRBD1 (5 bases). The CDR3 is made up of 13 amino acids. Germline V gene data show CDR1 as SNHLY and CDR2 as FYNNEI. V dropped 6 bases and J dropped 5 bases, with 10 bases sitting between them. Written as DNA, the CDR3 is TGTGCCAGCAGCGCGGACATAACCGGGGAGCTGTTTTTT. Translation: CASSADITGELFF.

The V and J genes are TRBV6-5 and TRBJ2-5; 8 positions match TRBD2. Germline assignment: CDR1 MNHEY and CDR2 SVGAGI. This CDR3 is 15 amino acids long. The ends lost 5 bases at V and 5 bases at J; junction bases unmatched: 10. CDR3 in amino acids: CASSPLRGGPETQYF. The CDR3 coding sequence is TGTGCCAGCAGTCCTCTTCGGGGGGGGCCGGAGACCCAGTACTTC.

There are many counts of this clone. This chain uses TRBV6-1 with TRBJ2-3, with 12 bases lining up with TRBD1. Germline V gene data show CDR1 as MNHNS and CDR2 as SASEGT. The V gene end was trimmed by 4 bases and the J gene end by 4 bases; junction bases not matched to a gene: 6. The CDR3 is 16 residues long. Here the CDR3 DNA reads TGTGCCAGCAGTGGAGGGACAGGGGGCATCGCAGATACGCAGTATTTT. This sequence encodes CASSGGTGGIADTQYF.

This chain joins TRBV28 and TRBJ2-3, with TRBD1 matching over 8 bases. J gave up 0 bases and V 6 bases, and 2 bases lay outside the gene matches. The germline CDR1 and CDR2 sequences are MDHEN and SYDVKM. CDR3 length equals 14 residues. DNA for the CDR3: TGTGCCAGCAGGCGACAGGGGAGCACAGATACGCAGTATTTT. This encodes CASRRQGSTDTQYF.

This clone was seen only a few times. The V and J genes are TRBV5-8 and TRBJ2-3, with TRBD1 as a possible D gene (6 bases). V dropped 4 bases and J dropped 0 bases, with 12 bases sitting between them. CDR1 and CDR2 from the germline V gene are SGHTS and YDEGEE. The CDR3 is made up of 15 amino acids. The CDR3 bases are TGTGCCAGCAGCAGGGACATCTCTAGCACAGATACGCAGTATTTT. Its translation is CASSRDISSTDTQYF.

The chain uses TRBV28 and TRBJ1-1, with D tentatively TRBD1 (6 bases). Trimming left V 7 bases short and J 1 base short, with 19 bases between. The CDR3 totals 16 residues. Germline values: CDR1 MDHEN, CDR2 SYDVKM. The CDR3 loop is CASTTPASGQNTEAFF. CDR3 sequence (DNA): TGTGCCAGCACTACGCCTGCCTCGGGACAGAACACTGAAGCTTTCTTT. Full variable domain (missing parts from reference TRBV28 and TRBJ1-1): DVKVTQSSRYLVKRTGEKVFLECVQDMDHENMFWYRQDPGLGLRLIYFSYDVKMKEKGDIPEGYSVSREKKERFSLILESASTNQTSMYLCASTTPASGQNTEAFFGQGTRLTVV.

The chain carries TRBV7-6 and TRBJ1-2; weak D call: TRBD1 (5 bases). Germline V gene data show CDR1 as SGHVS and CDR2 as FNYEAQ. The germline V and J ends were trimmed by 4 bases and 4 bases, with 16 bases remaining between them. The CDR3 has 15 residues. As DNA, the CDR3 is TGTGCCAGCAGCTCAACAGGTAGCACAGCCTATGGCTACACCTTC. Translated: CASSSTGSTAYGYTF.

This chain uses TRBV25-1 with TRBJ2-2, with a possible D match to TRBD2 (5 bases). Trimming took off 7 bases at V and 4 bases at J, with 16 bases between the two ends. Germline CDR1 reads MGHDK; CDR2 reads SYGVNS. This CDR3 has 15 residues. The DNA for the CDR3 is TGTGCCAGCACAGATATAAGTGCGGGCACCGGGGAGCTGTTTTTT. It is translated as CASTDISAGTGELFF.

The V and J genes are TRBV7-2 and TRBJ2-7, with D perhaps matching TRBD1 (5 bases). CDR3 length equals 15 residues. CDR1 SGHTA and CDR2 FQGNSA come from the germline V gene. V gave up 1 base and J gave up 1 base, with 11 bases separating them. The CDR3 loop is CASSLGGARSYEQYF. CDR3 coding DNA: TGTGCCAGCAGCTTAGGTGGGGCCAGGTCCTACGAGCAGTACTTC.

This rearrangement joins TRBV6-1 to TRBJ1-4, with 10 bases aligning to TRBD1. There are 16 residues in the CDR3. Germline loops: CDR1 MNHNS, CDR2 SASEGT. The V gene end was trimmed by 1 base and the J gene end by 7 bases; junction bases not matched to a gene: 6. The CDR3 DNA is TGTGCCAGCAGTGAAGTTGTGGGGACAGGGGCTGAAAAACTGTTTTTT. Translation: CASSEVVGTGAEKLFF.

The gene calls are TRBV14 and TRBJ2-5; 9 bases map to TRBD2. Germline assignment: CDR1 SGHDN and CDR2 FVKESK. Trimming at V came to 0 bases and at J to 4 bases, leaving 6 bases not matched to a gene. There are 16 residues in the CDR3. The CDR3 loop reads CASSQESGRYPETQYF. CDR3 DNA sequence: TGTGCCAGCAGCCAAGAGAGCGGGAGGTATCCAGAGACCCAGTACTTC.

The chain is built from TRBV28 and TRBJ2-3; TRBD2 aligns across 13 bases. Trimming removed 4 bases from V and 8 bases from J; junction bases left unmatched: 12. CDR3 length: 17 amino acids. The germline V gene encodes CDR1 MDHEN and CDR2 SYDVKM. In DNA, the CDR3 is TGTGCCAGCAGTTCGGTAAAACTAGCGGGAGGGCCTCGTACGCAGTATTTT. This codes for CASSSVKLAGGPRTQYF.

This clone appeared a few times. The CDR3 nucleotides are TGTGCCAGCAACCCGGGACAGCGGAACACTGAAGCTTTCTTT. It yields the protein CASNPGQRNTEAFF. This rearrangement joins TRBV25-1 to TRBJ1-1; 7 bases map to TRBD1. Germline CDR1 and CDR2: MGHDK and SYGVNS. V gave up 7 bases and J gave up 1 base; unmatched junction bases: 6. This CDR3 has 14 residues.

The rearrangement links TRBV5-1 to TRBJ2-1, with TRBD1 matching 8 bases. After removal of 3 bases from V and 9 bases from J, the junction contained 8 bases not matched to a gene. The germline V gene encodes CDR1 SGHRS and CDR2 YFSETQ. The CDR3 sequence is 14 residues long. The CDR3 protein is CASSWIQGVGEQFF. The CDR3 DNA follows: TGCGCCAGCAGCTGGATACAGGGGGTTGGTGAGCAGTTCTTC.

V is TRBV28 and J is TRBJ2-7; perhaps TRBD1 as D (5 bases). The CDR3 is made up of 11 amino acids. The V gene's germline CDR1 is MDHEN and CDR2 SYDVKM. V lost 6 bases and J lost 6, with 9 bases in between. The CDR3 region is CASRERGEQYF. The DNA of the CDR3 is TGTGCCAGCAGGGAAAGGGGCGAGCAGTACTTC.

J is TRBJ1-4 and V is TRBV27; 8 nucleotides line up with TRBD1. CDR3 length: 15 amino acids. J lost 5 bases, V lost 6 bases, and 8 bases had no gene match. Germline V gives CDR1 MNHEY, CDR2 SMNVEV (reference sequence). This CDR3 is CASSLTTGGNEKLFF. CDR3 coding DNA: TGTGCCAGCAGCCTAACCACAGGGGGGAATGAAAAACTGTTTTTT.

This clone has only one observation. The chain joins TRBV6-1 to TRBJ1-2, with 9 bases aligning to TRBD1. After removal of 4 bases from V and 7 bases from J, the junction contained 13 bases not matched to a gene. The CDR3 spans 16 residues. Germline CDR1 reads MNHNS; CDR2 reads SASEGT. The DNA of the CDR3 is TGTGCCAGCAGTGCCTACCGGGACAGGGAGTTTCGTGGCTACACCTTC. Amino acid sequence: CASSAYRDREFRGYTF.

CDR3 region: CSVAGQETQYF. The CDR3 nucleotides read TGCAGTGTGGCAGGACAAGAGACCCAGTACTTC. The V call is TRBV20-1, the J call TRBJ2-5; no reliable D call. CDR1 DFQATT and CDR2 SNEGSKA come from the germline V gene (reference sequence). Trimming shortened V by 7 bases and J by 2 bases, and 8 bases separated the two germline ends. The CDR3 has 11 residues.

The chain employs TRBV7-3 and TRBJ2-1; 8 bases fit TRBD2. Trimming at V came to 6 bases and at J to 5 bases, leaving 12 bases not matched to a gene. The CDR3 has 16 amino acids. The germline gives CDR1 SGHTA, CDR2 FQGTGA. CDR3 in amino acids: CASRPGRGGIDNEQFF. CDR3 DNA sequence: TGTGCCAGCAGACCTGGGCGCGGGGGGATAGACAATGAGCAGTTCTTC.

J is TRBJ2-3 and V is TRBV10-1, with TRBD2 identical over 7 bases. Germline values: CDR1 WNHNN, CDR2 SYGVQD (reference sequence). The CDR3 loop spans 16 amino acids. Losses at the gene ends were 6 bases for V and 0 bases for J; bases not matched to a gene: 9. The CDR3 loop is CASSRGDLTSTDTQYF. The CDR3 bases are TGCGCCAGCAGCCGGGGGGACCTAACTAGCACAGATACGCAGTATTTT.

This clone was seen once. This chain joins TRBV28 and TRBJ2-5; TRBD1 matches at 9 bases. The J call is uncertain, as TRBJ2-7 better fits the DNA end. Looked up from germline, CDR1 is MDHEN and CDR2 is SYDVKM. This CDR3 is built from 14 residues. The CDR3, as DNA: TGTGCCAGCAGCCGGGACAGGGCAACCTACGAGCAGTACTTC. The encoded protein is CASSRDRATYEQYF.

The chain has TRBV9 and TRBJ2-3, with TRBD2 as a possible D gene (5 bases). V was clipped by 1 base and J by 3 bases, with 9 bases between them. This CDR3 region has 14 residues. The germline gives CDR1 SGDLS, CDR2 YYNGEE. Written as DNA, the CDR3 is TGTGCCAGCAGCGTATTCGAGCGGACAGATACGCAGTATTTT. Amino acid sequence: CASSVFERTDTQYF. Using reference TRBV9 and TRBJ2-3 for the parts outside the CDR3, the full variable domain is DSGVTQTPKHLITATGQRVTLRCSPRSGDLSVYWYQQSLDQGLQFLIQYYNGEERAKGNILERFSAQQFPDLHSELNLSSLELGDSALYFCASSVFERTDTQYFGPGTRLTVL.

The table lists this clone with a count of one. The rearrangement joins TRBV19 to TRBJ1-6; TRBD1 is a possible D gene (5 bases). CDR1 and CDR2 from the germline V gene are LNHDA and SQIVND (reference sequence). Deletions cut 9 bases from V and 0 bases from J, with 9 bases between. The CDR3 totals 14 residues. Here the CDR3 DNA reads TGTGCCAGCCAGGGAAGCTCCTATAATTCACCCCTCCACTTT. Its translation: CASQGSSYNSPLHF.

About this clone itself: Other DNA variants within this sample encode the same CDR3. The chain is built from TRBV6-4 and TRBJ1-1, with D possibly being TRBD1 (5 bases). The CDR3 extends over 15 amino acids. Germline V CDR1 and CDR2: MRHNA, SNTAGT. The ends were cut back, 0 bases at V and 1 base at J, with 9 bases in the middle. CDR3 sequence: CASSDSTGGNTEAFF. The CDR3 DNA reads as TGTGCCAGCAGTGACTCGACGGGGGGGAACACTGAAGCTTTCTTT.

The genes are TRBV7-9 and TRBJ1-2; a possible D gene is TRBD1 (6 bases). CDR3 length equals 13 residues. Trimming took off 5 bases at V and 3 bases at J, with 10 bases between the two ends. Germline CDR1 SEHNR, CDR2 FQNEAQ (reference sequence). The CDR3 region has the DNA TGTGCCAGCAGCGTACAGGGATACTATGGCTACACCTTC. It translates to CASSVQGYYGYTF.

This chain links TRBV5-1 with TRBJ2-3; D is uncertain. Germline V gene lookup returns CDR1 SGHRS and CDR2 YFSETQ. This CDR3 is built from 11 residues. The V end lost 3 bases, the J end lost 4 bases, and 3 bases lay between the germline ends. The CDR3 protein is CASSYSDTQYF. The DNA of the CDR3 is TGCGCCAGCAGCTACTCAGATACGCAGTATTTT.

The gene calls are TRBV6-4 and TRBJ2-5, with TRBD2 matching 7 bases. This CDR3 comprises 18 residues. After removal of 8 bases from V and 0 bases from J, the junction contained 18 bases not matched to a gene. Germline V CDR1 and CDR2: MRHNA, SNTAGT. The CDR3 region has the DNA TGTGCCAGCCTCCTACTTACGGCGGGGGAGGGATACCAAGAGACCCAGTACTTC. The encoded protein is CASLLLTAGEGYQETQYF.